This T cell receptor beta chain was sequenced during a study of T-cell memory formation after mild COVID-19. Trimming stripped 5 bases from V and 0 bases from J, with 14 bases between. Germline CDR1 and CDR2: SGHVS and FQNEAQ. This CDR3 contains 16 residues. MiXCR was run by TCRdb on the 5' RACE reads, yielding one entry per CDR3 protein. The sample carries 100,000 to 150,000 distinct CDR3 sequences, approximately 15% recorded once. The V call is TRBV7-8, the J call TRBJ2-1; a weak D match, TRBD2 (6 bases). The sequencing input was PBMCs or a T cell subset sorted from them (not recorded which). This sequence originates from a man aged 18 to 29 who had mild COVID-19 (a few samples of this study predate the infection). Cell type and time point are not known. CDR3 region: CASSIGTQASYNEQFF. The DNA for the CDR3 is TGTGCCAGCAGCATAGGGACTCAGGCCTCCTACAATGAGCAGTTCTTC.